The next 8 T cell receptor beta chains were all read from a single sample in a study of shared clonotypes between healthy human individuals. The data were produced by immunoSEQ multiplex PCR, yet TCRdb's version contains in-frame clones alone and is incomplete. The data show about 490,000 clones, with less than 80% seen just once and 10% to 15% held by the top ten. Sequencing used PBMCs. The receptors here all came from a woman aged 40 to 50 in good health. Some clones in this sample may be carry-over from other donors' samples.

The V gene is TRBV10-3, the J gene TRBJ2-5, with D perhaps TRBD2 (6 bases). Germline V CDR1 and CDR2: ENHRY, SYGVKD. Trimming took off 4 bases at V and 3 bases at J, with 6 bases between the two ends. This CDR3 is 12 amino acids long. The CDR3 nucleotides are TGTGCCATCAGTGGGGGGGAAGAGACCCAGTACTTC. Encoded protein: CAISGGEETQYF.

CDR3 DNA sequence: TGTGCCATCACCGACGGGGGGGAGGGAGGCGAGCAGTACTTC. As protein: CAITDGGEGGEQYF. The V gene is TRBV10-3, the J gene TRBJ2-7, with 8 positions matching TRBD2. With V trimmed by 7 bases and J by 6 bases, 11 bases remained unmatched. Germline CDR1 and CDR2: ENHRY and SYGVKD. CDR3 length: 14 amino acids.

On this clone: This likely reflects a read error, since a far larger clone is one base away. This chain joins TRBV29-1 and TRBJ1-5, with D perhaps matching TRBD1 (6 bases). The CDR3 spans 13 residues. CDR1 is SQVTM, CDR2 ANQGSEA, per germline. Trimming shortened V by 4 bases and J by 5 bases, and 12 bases separated the two germline ends. This chain's CDR3 is CSVADGGDQPQHF. The DNA for the CDR3 is TGCAGCGTTGCGGACGGGGGCGATCAGCCCCAGCATTTT.

The chain couples TRBV18 to TRBJ2-1; 14 bases agree with TRBD2. The J segment lost 3 bases and the V segment lost 0 bases, leaving 1 base of the junction unmatched. The CDR3 contains 17 residues. Germline assignment: CDR1 KGHSH and CDR2 LQKENI. CDR3 nucleotide sequence: TGTGCCAGCTCACCACCTGGGACTAGCGGGAGCTACAATGAGCAGTTCTTC. Translating it yields CASSPPGTSGSYNEQFF. Based on the CDR3 plus reference TRBV18 and TRBJ2-1, the full variable domain is NAGVMQNPRHLVRRRGQEARLRCSPMKGHSHVYWYRQLPEEGLKFMVYLQKENIIDESGMPKERFSAEFPKEGPSILRIQQVVRGDSAAYFCASSPPGTSGSYNEQFFGPGTRLTVL.

The chain joins TRBV5-4 to TRBJ2-7; D is uncertain. V was shortened by 4 bases and J by 3 bases, with 11 bases between the two germline ends. The CDR3 consists of 13 residues. Germline CDR1 SGHNT, CDR2 YYREEE (reference sequence). The CDR3 sequence is CASSPSRSYEQYF. DNA of the CDR3: TGTGCCAGCAGCCCCAGTCGAAGCTACGAGCAGTACTTC.

This clone appeared a single time. This chain connects TRBV27 to TRBJ2-2; no clear D gene. Trimming took off 5 bases at V and 5 bases at J, with 12 bases between the two ends. The CDR3 runs 14 residues. Germline V CDR1 and CDR2: MNHEY, SMNVEV (reference sequence). The CDR3 is CASSIELGTGELFF. The CDR3 DNA is TGTGCCAGCAGTATCGAGCTGGGAACCGGGGAGCTGTTTTTT.

This clone was seen at least ten times. The gene calls are TRBV5-4 and TRBJ2-6, with 7 bases that match TRBD1. This CDR3 is built from 16 residues. J gave up 0 bases and V 3 bases, and 3 bases lay outside the gene matches. The germline V gene has CDR1 SGHNT and CDR2 YYREEE (reference sequence). As DNA, the CDR3 is TGTGCCAGCAGCTCCGGGACAGCCTCTGGGGCCAACGTCCTGACTTTC. This codes for CASSSGTASGANVLTF.

This rearrangement joins TRBV10-1 to TRBJ2-7, with 8 bases lining up with TRBD1. Germline V CDR1 and CDR2: WNHNN, SYGVQD (reference sequence). V trimming: 2 bases; J trimming: 4 bases; junction bases outside the gene matches: 4. This CDR3 region has 14 residues. CDR3 amino acids: CASSEDQGAYEQYF. The CDR3 region has the DNA TGCGCCAGCAGTGAGGACCAGGGGGCTTACGAGCAGTACTTC.